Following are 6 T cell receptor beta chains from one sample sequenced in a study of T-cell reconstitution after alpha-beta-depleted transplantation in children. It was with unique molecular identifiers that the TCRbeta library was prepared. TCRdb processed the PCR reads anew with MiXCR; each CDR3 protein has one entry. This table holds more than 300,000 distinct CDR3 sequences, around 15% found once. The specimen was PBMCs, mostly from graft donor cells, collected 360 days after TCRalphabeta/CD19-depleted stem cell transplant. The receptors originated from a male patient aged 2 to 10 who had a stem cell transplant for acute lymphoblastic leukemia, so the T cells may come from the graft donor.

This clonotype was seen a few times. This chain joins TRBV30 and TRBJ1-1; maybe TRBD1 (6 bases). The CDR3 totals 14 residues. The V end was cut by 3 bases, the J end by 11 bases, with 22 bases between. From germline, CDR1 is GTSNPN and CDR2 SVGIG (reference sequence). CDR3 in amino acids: CAWSLGRGREDAFF. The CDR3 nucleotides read TGTGCCTGGAGCTTGGGCAGGGGACGTGAGGACGCTTTCTTT. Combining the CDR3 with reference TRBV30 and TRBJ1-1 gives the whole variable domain SQTIHQWPATLVQPVGSPLSLECTVEGTSNPNLYWYRQAAGRGLQLLFYSVGIGQISSEVPQNLSASRPQDRQFILSSKKLLLSDSGFYLCAWSLGRGREDAFFGQGTRLTVV.

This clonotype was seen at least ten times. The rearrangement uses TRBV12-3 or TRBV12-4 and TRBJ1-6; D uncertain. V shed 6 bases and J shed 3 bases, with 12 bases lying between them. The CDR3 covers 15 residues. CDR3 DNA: TGTGCCAGCAGCTATCGGCGTATCTATAATTCACCCCTCCACTTT. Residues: CASSYRRIYNSPLHF.

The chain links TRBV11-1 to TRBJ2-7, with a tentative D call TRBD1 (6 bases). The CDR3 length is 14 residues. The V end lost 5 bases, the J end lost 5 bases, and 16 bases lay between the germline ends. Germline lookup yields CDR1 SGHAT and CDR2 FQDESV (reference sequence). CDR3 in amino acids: CASSHRAVNHEQYF. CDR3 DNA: TGTGCCAGCAGCCACAGGGCCGTGAACCACGAGCAGTACTTC.

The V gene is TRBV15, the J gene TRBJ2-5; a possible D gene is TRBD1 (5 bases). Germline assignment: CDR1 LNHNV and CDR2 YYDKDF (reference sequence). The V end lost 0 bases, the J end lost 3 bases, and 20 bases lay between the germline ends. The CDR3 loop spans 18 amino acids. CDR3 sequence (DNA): TGTGCCACCAGCAGAGATCTCCCAGGGTCCGTCCTTAAAGAGACCCAGTACTTC. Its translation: CATSRDLPGSVLKETQYF.

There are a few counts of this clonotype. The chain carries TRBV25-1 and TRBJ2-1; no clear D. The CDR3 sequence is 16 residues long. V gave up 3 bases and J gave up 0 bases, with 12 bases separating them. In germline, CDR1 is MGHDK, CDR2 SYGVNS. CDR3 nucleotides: TGTGCCAGCAGTGATTCAGTCGGGCTCTCCTACAATGAGCAGTTCTTC. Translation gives CASSDSVGLSYNEQFF.

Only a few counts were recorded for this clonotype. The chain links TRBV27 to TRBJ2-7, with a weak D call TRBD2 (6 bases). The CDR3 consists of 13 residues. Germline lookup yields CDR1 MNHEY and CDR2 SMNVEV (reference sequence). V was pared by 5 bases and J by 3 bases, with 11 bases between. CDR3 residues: CASSPIAVYEQYF. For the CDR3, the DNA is TGTGCCAGCAGTCCGATAGCGGTCTACGAGCAGTACTTC.